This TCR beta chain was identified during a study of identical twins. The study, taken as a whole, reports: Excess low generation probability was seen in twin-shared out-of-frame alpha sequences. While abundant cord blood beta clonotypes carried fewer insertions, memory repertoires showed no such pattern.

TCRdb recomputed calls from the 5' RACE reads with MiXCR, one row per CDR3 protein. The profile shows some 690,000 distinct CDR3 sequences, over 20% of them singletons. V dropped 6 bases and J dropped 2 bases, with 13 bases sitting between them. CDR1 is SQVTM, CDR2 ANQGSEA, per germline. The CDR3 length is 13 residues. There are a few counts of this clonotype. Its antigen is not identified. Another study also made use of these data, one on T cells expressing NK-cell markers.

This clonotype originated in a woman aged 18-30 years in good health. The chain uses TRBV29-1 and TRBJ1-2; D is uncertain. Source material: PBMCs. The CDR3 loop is CSVQALPNYGYTF. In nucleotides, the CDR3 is TGCAGCGTCCAAGCACTACCGAACTATGGCTACACCTTC.